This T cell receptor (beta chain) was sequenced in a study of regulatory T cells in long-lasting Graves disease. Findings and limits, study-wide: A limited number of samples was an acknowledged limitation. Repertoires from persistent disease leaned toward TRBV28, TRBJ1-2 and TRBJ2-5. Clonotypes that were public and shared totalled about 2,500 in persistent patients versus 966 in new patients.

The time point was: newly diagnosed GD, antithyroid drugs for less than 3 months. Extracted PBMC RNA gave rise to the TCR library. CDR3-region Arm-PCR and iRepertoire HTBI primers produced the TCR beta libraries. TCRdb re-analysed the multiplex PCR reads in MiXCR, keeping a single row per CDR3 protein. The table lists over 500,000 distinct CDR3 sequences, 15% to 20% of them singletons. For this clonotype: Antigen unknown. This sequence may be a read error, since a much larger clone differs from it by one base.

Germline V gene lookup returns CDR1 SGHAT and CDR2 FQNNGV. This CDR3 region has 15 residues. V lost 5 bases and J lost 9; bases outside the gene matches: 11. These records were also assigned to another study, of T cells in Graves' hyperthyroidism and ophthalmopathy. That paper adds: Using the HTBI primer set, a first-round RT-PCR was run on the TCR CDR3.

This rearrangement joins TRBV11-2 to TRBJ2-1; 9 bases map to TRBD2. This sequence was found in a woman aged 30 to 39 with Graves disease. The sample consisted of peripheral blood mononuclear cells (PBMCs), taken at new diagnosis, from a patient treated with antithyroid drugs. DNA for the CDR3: TGTGCCAGCAGCCCCAGGGCGGGAGGGCCGAGTGAGCAGTTCTTC. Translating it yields CASSPRAGGPSEQFF.